A selection of T cell receptor beta chains follows, all from one sample in a study of blood T cell repertoires in COVID-19. Only in-frame clones appear in the TCRdb table, and some are missing; sequencing was by immunoSEQ multiplex PCR. The sample lists 140,000 to 150,000 clones, around 73% occurring once. Sequencing was done on a sample of PBMCs or T cells enriched from blood (not recorded which). These receptors all come from a woman between 50 and 59 years old who had recovered from COVID-19. Both conserved end residues are part of each CDR3. Each record gives: D gene, J gene, V gene, clone size, CDR3 protein, CDR3 DNA. The D gene is left open where the match is weak. Clone size appears in some rows only: once, few, many, or a class for an expanded clone.

>TRBD1|TRBJ1-1|TRBV30|once
CAWRQGVGTEAFF
TGTGCCTGGAGGCAGGGGGTGGGCACTGAAGCTTTCTTT
>.|TRBJ2-1|TRBV3-1/TRBV3-2|.
CASSPGASINEQFF
TGTGCCAGCAGTCCAGGGGCCTCGATCAATGAGCAGTTCTTC
>.|TRBJ1-5|TRBV14|few
CASSQTHRSRESSNQPQHF
TGTGCCAGCAGCCAGACGCATAGGAGTCGGGAATCCAGCAATCAGCCCCAGCATTTT
>TRBD1|TRBJ2-2|TRBV9|.
CASRRTGSPNTGELFF
TGTGCCAGCAGAAGGACAGGTTCTCCGAACACCGGGGAGCTGTTTTTT
>TRBD1|TRBJ2-5|TRBV28|.
CASSHPTGRETQYF
TGTGCCAGCAGCCATCCGACAGGGAGAGAGACCCAGTACTTC
>.|TRBJ1-1|TRBV3-1/TRBV3-2|.
CASSQDVKAPAFF
TGTGCCAGCAGCCAAGATGTTAAAGCCCCCGCTTTCTTT
>TRBD2|TRBJ2-1|TRBV10-1|.
CASGPGLAYNEQFF
TGCGCCAGCGGACCGGGACTAGCCTACAATGAGCAGTTCTTC
>.|TRBJ2-5|TRBV11-2|.
CASSLLGGRETQYF
TGTGCCAGCAGCTTACTTGGGGGCCGGGAGACCCAGTACTTC
>.|TRBJ1-1|TRBV28|few
CASSSPDTTEAFF
TGTGCCAGCAGTTCGCCGGACACCACTGAAGCTTTCTTT
>.|TRBJ1-2|TRBV28|.
CASSLSAGLGYTF
TGTGCCAGCAGTTTATCAGCGGGGCTTGGCTACACCTTC
>.|TRBJ2-1|TRBV3-1/TRBV3-2|.
CASSQDWGRGGQFF
TGTGCCAGCAGCCAAGATTGGGGTAGAGGGGGGCAGTTCTTC
>.|TRBJ2-7|TRBV6-6|.
CASSSRSSYEQYF
TGTGCCAGCAGTTCTAGGAGCTCCTACGAGCAGTACTTC
>TRBD1|TRBJ1-5|TRBV15|few
CATSRGQYSNQPQHF
TGTGCCACCAGCAGGGGACAGTATAGCAATCAGCCCCAGCATTTT
>TRBD1|TRBJ1-2|TRBV6-5|.
CASSFTTGNYGYTF
TGTGCCAGCAGTTTTACGACAGGGAACTATGGCTACACCTTC
>TRBD1|TRBJ1-4|TRBV7-6|.
CASSNRGENEKLFF
TGTGCCAGCAGCAACAGGGGGGAGAACGAAAAACTGTTTTTT
>TRBD1|TRBJ1-1|TRBV20-1|.
CSASTGTGLTEAFF
TGCAGTGCCAGTACCGGGACAGGGCTCACTGAAGCTTTCTTT
>.|TRBJ1-5|TRBV7-2|.
CASSFSSGQPQHF
TGTGCCAGCAGCTTTTCTTCGGGGCAGCCCCAGCATTTT
>TRBD1|TRBJ2-7|TRBV6-5|few
CASWRTGGYEQYF
TGTGCCAGCTGGAGGACAGGGGGGTACGAGCAGTACTTC
>.|TRBJ1-6|TRBV29-1|few
CSVENMKFLTNSPLHF
TGCAGCGTTGAAAATATGAAGTTCCTGACAAATTCACCCCTCCACTTT
>TRBD1|TRBJ1-2|TRBV5-1|.
CASADTGADYGYTF
TGCGCCAGCGCGGACACAGGGGCCGACTATGGCTACACCTTC
>.|TRBJ2-1|TRBV7-9|.
CASSLTPRYNEQFF
TGTGCCAGCAGCTTAACCCCTCGGTACAATGAGCAGTTCTTC
>.|TRBJ1-1|TRBV21-1|.
CASSGRTPNTEAFF
TGTGCCAGCAGTGGTAGGACACCGAACACTGAAGCTTTCTTT
>TRBD2|TRBJ2-5|TRBV4-2|.
CASSQGIWTSGGEETQYF
TGTGCCAGCAGCCAAGGAATTTGGACTAGCGGGGGGGAAGAGACCCAGTACTTC
>TRBD1|TRBJ1-1|TRBV10-3|.
CAISESTDRREWTEAFF
TGTGCCATCAGTGAGTCGACGGACAGGAGGGAGTGGACTGAAGCTTTCTTT
>.|TRBJ1-4|TRBV18|.
CASSPGGAQEKLFF
TGTGCCAGCTCACCCGGGGGGGCACAAGAAAAACTGTTTTTT
>TRBD2|TRBJ2-3|TRBV5-1|once
CASSLMLAGTDTQYF
TGCGCCAGCAGCTTGATGCTAGCGGGAACAGATACGCAGTATTTT
>.|TRBJ1-5|TRBV29-1|.
CSAGTYNQPQHF
TGCAGCGCCGGGACTTACAATCAGCCCCAGCATTTT
>TRBD2|TRBJ2-5|TRBV5-1|.
CASSRIGSGGAETQYF
TGCGCCAGCAGTAGGATCGGTAGCGGGGGGGCGGAGACCCAGTACTTC
>.|TRBJ2-7|TRBV3-1/TRBV3-2|few
CASSHTGTFNSYEQYF
TGTGCCAGCAGCCATACCGGGACATTTAACTCCTACGAGCAGTACTTC
>.|TRBJ1-6|TRBV7-9|few
CASSLVRGTYNSPLHF
TGTGCCAGCAGCTTAGTTCGGGGAACCTATAATTCACCCCTCCACTTT
>.|TRBJ2-1|TRBV27|.
CASSPQSAVELYNEQFF
TGTGCCAGCAGTCCCCAGAGTGCAGTGGAGCTATACAATGAGCAGTTCTTC
>TRBD1|TRBJ1-2|TRBV4-1|.
CASSQEGGQGPFNYGYTF
TGCGCCAGCAGCCAAGAAGGGGGACAGGGACCCTTTAACTATGGCTACACCTTC
>TRBD2|TRBJ2-1|TRBV30|.
CAWSVAGGNVYEQFF
TGTGCCTGGAGTGTAGCGGGGGGTAACGTCTATGAGCAGTTCTTC
>.|TRBJ2-3|TRBV5-1|.
CASSLAVDTQYF
TGCGCCAGCAGCTTGGCAGTAGATACGCAGTATTTT
>.|TRBJ2-6|TRBV4-2|few
CASSQVKGEANVLTF
TGTGCCAGCAGCCAAGTGAAAGGGGAGGCCAACGTCCTGACTTTC
>.|TRBJ1-5|TRBV10-1|.
CASSMTGNQPQHF
TGCGCCAGCAGCATGACAGGTAATCAGCCCCAGCATTTT
>.|TRBJ2-1|TRBV7-2|.
CASSLASADNEQFF
TGTGCCAGCAGCTTAGCATCGGCGGACAATGAGCAGTTCTTC
>TRBD2|TRBJ2-1|TRBV2|.
CASSERLAGSNEQFF
TGTGCCAGCAGTGAACGCCTAGCGGGGAGCAATGAGCAGTTCTTC
>TRBD1|TRBJ2-2|TRBV10-3|.
CAISARQGTGELFF
TGTGCCATCAGTGCCCGACAGGGCACCGGGGAGCTGTTTTTT
>TRBD2|TRBJ2-7|TRBV10-3|.
CAISTPGGAHEQYF
TGTGCCATCAGTACCCCCGGGGGGGCCCACGAGCAGTACTTC
>.|TRBJ1-5|TRBV28|.
CASSSVQGRRPQHF
TGTGCCAGCAGTTCTGTACAGGGTCGGCGGCCCCAGCATTTT
>TRBD2|TRBJ2-3|TRBV5-4|.
CASSLASGETDTQYF
TGTGCCAGCAGCTTGGCTAGCGGGGAGACAGATACGCAGTATTTT
>.|TRBJ2-3|TRBV11-2|.
CASSPVREDTQYF
TGTGCCAGCAGTCCTGTGAGGGAAGATACGCAGTATTTT
>.|TRBJ1-2|TRBV7-8|.
CASSPEREAYGYTF
TGTGCCAGCAGCCCGGAGAGGGAAGCCTATGGCTACACCTTC
>.|TRBJ1-6|TRBV18|.
CASSKEVTSSDNSPLHF
TGTGCCAGCTCAAAGGAGGTTACCTCCTCTGATAATTCACCCCTCCACTTT
>.|TRBJ1-5|TRBV4-1|.
CASSQVLNNQPQHF
TGCGCCAGCAGCCAAGTCCTTAACAATCAGCCCCAGCATTTT
>TRBD1|TRBJ1-1|TRBV29-1|.
CSVVTGGGGTEAFF
TGCAGCGTTGTTACAGGGGGCGGGGGCACTGAAGCTTTCTTT
>TRBD1|TRBJ1-2|TRBV27|.
CASRRDRGTYGYTF
TGTGCCAGCAGACGGGACAGGGGGACCTATGGCTACACCTTC